This TCR beta chain originates from a study of CD8 T cells in ankylosing spondylitis. Notes on the study in general: Seemingly distinctive of ankylosing spondylitis blood was a TCR beta motif formed by eight highly homologous variants.

Trimming stripped 0 bases from V and 5 bases from J, with 18 bases between. The V gene's germline CDR1 is DFQATT and CDR2 SNEGSKA (reference sequence). The CDR3 contains 16 residues. TCRdb reprocessed the 5' RACE reads via MiXCR and lists one record per CDR3 protein. This sample has a few hundred thousand distinct CDR3 sequences, with approximately 16% found just once. Comments on this clonotype: Its target is not known.

Input material: blood, either unsorted or a sorted T cell fraction (not recorded which). This clonotype originated in a male donor with ankylosing spondylitis. This chain uses TRBV20-1 with TRBJ2-3; unclear D gene. In DNA form, the CDR3 reads TGCAGTGCTAGAGATCAGGTCAACCCTCCCAGAGATACGCAGTATTTT. This translates into CSARDQVNPPRDTQYF.